This T cell receptor (beta chain) originates from a study of T cells after yellow fever vaccination. General study results and limits: The secondary response peaked faster, at day 5 versus 15, but was weaker. At around 95% for CD4 and approximately 88% for CD8, most primary-vaccination clones showed up again after the booster.

Germline CDR1 is SGHRS and CDR2 is YFSETQ. J was trimmed by 0 bases and V by 4 bases; bases with no gene match: 5. The CDR3 is 15 residues long. This clonotype was recorded many times. What it recognizes is unknown. They built TCR cDNA with 5'RACE template switching, a step that put in a universal primer site and UMIs. TCRdb analysed the 5' RACE reads with MiXCR anew, one entry per CDR3 protein. The sample consists of about 320,000 distinct CDR3 sequences, around 4.5% of them appearing once. Specimen: PBMCs, collected 15 days after the yellow fever booster vaccination. The chain is built from TRBV5-1 and TRBJ2-3; TRBD1 agrees at 7 bases. This sequence originates from a man aged 18 to 29 who received the YFV17D yellow fever vaccine. In nucleotides, the CDR3 is TGCGCCAGCAGCACCGGGACAGCTAGCACAGATACGCAGTATTTT. Its protein is CASSTGTASTDTQYF.